The 25 T cell receptor beta chains below all came from one sample that was sequenced in a study of T-cell memory formation after mild COVID-19. In TCRdb, the 5' RACE reads were re-called with MiXCR into one record per CDR3 protein. In the table there are roughly 340,000 distinct CDR3 sequences, 15% to 20% of which are singletons. Specimen: PBMCs or a T cell subset sorted from them (not recorded which). The receptors come from a man aged 18-30 years who had mild COVID-19 (a few samples of this study predate the infection). Cell type and time point are not known.

The chain couples TRBV3-2 to TRBJ2-7; TRBD1 is the table's D call and was not checked against the DNA. TRBV3-2 has pseudogene status. The CDR3 loop spans 15 amino acids. The DNA of the CDR3 is TGTGCCAGCAGCCCCCCGGACCGAACGACCTACGAGCAGTACTTC. Its translation: CASSPPDRTTYEQYF.

V usage is TRBV2 and J usage is TRBJ2-5, with D perhaps matching TRBD1 (5 bases). This CDR3 spans 15 amino acids. Germline V gene data show CDR1 as SNHLY and CDR2 as FYNNEI. Between the trimmed V and J ends, which lost 2 bases and 1 base, there was a span of 11 bases. The CDR3 sequence is CASSEMGQSQETQYF. The CDR3 DNA reads TGTGCCAGCAGTGAAATGGGGCAGAGCCAAGAGACCCAGTACTTC.

The sample holds a few counts of this clonotype. The chain combines TRBV10-3 with TRBJ1-5; 9 bases match TRBD1. J gave up 7 bases and V 8 bases, and 12 bases lay outside the gene matches. The germline V gene encodes CDR1 ENHRY and CDR2 SYGVKD. This CDR3 has 15 amino acids. The CDR3, as DNA: TGTGCCATCGGGGGTAATACTACAGGGGGCCAGCCCCAGCATTTT. As protein: CAIGGNTTGGQPQHF.

This clonotype was seen a handful of times. This sequence joins TRBV10-3 and TRBJ2-2, with 8 bases aligning to TRBD1. The germline CDR1 and CDR2 sequences are ENHRY and SYGVKD. The CDR3 contains 13 residues. Trimming took 6 bases from V and 6 from J; bases not matched to a gene: 3. CDR3 residues: CAISAGGPGELFF. The CDR3 bases are TGTGCCATCAGCGCAGGGGGCCCCGGGGAGCTGTTTTTT.

The chain links TRBV6-1 to TRBJ2-3; no reliable D call. The CDR3 has 13 amino acids. Germline loops: CDR1 MNHNS, CDR2 SASEGT. CDR3 residues: CANKGFGADTQYF. In DNA, the CDR3 is TGTGCTAATAAGGGCTTCGGAGCAGATACGCAGTATTTT.

DNA of the CDR3: TGTGCCAGCAGCTTGGACAGGTCTGATATCCATGGCTACACCTTC. This gives the protein CASSLDRSDIHGYTF. The genes are TRBV5-6 and TRBJ1-2; TRBD1 might be the D (5 bases). In germline, CDR1 is SGHDT, CDR2 YYEEEE. CDR3 size: 15 residues. The V gene lost 0 bases and the J gene lost 6 bases, with 15 bases spanning the gap.

J is TRBJ1-3 and V is TRBV20-1; D not resolved. CDR3 length equals 15 residues. V lost 0 bases and J lost 4, with 13 bases in between. Germline V gene sequence: CDR1 DFQATT, CDR2 SNEGSKA (reference sequence). Written as DNA, the CDR3 is TGCAGTGCTAGAGATCTGGGAGGGTTGGGAAACACCATATATTTT. As protein: CSARDLGGLGNTIYF.

This clonotype showed up just a few times. V gene TRBV24-1 combines with J gene TRBJ2-3; TRBD1 matches at 8 bases. V dropped 3 bases and J dropped 10; count of bases not matched to a gene: 8. This CDR3 spans 14 amino acids. Germline CDR1 reads KGHDR; CDR2 reads SFDVKD. The CDR3 spells CATSDRQGNDAQYF. DNA for the CDR3: TGTGCCACCAGTGATCGACAGGGGAATGACGCGCAGTATTTT.

This clonotype was seen many times. V usage is TRBV5-1 and J usage is TRBJ1-6, with D tentatively TRBD1 (6 bases). Between the trimmed V and J ends, which lost 0 bases and 8 bases, there was a span of 9 bases. The CDR3 length is 14 residues. The germline V gene has CDR1 SGHRS and CDR2 YFSETQ. The CDR3 loop is CASSLGAGDSPLHF. The CDR3 DNA reads TGCGCCAGCAGCTTGGGGGCAGGGGATTCACCCCTCCACTTT.

This clonotype occurred a few times. The gene calls are TRBV5-1 and TRBJ2-5; D might be TRBD1 (6 bases). The germline V and J ends were trimmed by 4 bases and 1 base, with 11 bases remaining between them. The length of the CDR3 is 14 residues. Germline CDR1 reads SGHRS; CDR2 reads YFSETQ. In DNA, the CDR3 is TGCGCCAGCAGCATGAGACAGGTCCAAGAGACCCAGTACTTC. Translation: CASSMRQVQETQYF.

The gene calls are TRBV29-1 and TRBJ1-2; tentative D call: TRBD1 (5 bases). V was clipped by 5 bases and J by 8 bases, with 15 bases between them. Germline values: CDR1 SQVTM, CDR2 ANQGSEA. The CDR3 runs 12 residues. This chain's CDR3 is CSVWDSPEGYTF. For the CDR3, the DNA is TGCAGCGTTTGGGACTCACCGGAGGGCTACACCTTC.

This clonotype showed up just a few times. The V call is TRBV5-1, the J call TRBJ2-3, with 7 bases that match TRBD2. CDR3 length: 17 residues. V gave up 4 bases and J gave up 1 base; unmatched junction bases: 12. The germline V gene has CDR1 SGHRS and CDR2 YFSETQ. The DNA of the CDR3 is TGCGCCAGCAGCCCTTCTCCCAGCGGGGCTGGCACAGATACGCAGTATTTT. This translates into CASSPSPSGAGTDTQYF.

This clonotype was counted ten times or more. The chain employs TRBV18 and TRBJ2-7, with D possibly matching TRBD1 (5 bases). The V and J ends lost 3 bases and 4 bases respectively, with 13 bases between them. This CDR3 comprises 14 residues. CDR1 is KGHSH and CDR2 is LQKENI in the germline V gene. CDR3 sequence reads: CASSPSGSRYEQYF. CDR3 bases: TGTGCCAGCTCACCGTCAGGGTCGAGGTACGAGCAGTACTTC.

A few counts support this clonotype. This chain uses TRBV6-2 or TRBV6-3 with TRBJ2-1; 11 nucleotides agree with TRBD1. V shed 5 bases and J 4 bases; nucleotides not matched to a gene: 4. The germline gives CDR1 MNHEY, CDR2 SVGEGT. The CDR3 has 15 residues. CDR3 loop: CASSTGQGAYNEQFF. The CDR3 DNA reads as TGTGCCAGCAGTACCGGACAGGGGGCATACAATGAGCAGTTCTTC.

CDR3 loop: CASSWRALGTEAFF. The CDR3 region has the DNA TGTGCCAGCAGTTGGAGAGCTCTGGGCACTGAAGCTTTCTTT. V and J are TRBV6-5 and TRBJ1-1; D is unclear. Germline assignment: CDR1 MNHEY and CDR2 SVGAGI. The V gene lost 4 bases and the J gene lost 4 bases, with 13 bases spanning the gap. The CDR3 loop spans 14 amino acids.

Ten or more counts support this clonotype. The chain recombines TRBV9 with TRBJ2-2, with 7 bases matching TRBD2. The CDR3 has 14 residues. Germline CDR1 and CDR2: SGDLS and YYNGEE. Germline trimming cut 0 bases from V and 7 bases from J; bases unmatched to any gene: 3. Here the CDR3 reads CASSVGPSGGELFF. The CDR3 DNA reads as TGTGCCAGCAGCGTAGGGCCTAGCGGCGGGGAGCTGTTTTTT.

This clonotype was picked up one time. The chain carries TRBV7-8 and TRBJ1-3; 9 bases agree with TRBD1. CDR1 is SGHVS and CDR2 is FQNEAQ in the germline V gene. This CDR3 is built from 16 residues. V lost 5 bases and J lost 5; bases outside the gene matches: 10. The CDR3 DNA reads TGTGCCAGCAGCGGAGGGGTGGACAGGGGTCGAAACACCATATATTTT. This codes for CASSGGVDRGRNTIYF.

This clonotype was detected a few times. The chain is built from TRBV12-3 or TRBV12-4 and TRBJ2-5, with D perhaps being TRBD1 or TRBD2 (5 bases each). Trimming cost V 1 base and J 4 bases, with 13 bases left between them. The CDR3 spans 15 residues. The chain's CDR3 is CASSLVGAGRETQYF. The CDR3 region has the DNA TGTGCCAGCAGTTTAGTAGGGGCAGGGAGAGAGACCCAGTACTTC.

The CDR3 DNA reads TGTGCCAGCAGCTCCTCGGGACAGGGCGGCGAAAAACTGTTTTTT. Its protein product is CASSSSGQGGEKLFF. The V call is TRBV7-9, the J call TRBJ1-4, with 9 positions matching TRBD1. Trimming took 4 bases from V and 8 from J; bases not matched to a gene: 8. This CDR3 is 15 amino acids long. CDR1 and CDR2 from the germline V gene are SEHNR and FQNEAQ (reference sequence).

This clonotype was seen a few times. The chain recombines TRBV7-9 with TRBJ2-7, with unresolved D. The germline V gene encodes CDR1 SEHNR and CDR2 FQNEAQ (reference sequence). CDR3 length equals 13 residues. V lost 1 base and J 5 bases, leaving 9 bases between the germline ends. The CDR3 region has the DNA TGTGCCAGCAGCTTAGACCCCCAGGACGAGCAGTACTTC. As protein: CASSLDPQDEQYF. The full variable domain, completed using reference TRBV7-9 and TRBJ2-7, is DTGVSQNPRHKITKRGQNVTFRCDPISEHNRLYWYRQTLGQGPEFLTYFQNEAQLEKSRLLSDRFSAERPKGSFSTLEIQRTEQGDSAMYLCASSLDPQDEQYFGPGTRLTVT.

The table lists this clonotype with a few counts. The chain recombines TRBV20-1 with TRBJ2-1; TRBD2 agrees at 8 bases. There are 17 residues in the CDR3. CDR1 is DFQATT and CDR2 is SNEGSKA in the germline V gene (reference sequence). Trimming took 6 bases from V and 4 from J; bases not matched to a gene: 17. CDR3 in amino acids: CSAQGLLKLAAYNEQFF. The CDR3 DNA reads as TGCAGTGCCCAAGGATTATTAAAACTAGCGGCATACAATGAGCAGTTCTTC.

The V call is TRBV7-2, the J call TRBJ2-1, with 14 positions matching TRBD2. Trimming at V came to 1 base and at J to 1 base, leaving 3 bases not matched to a gene. The CDR3 runs 18 residues. Germline V gene sequence: CDR1 SGHTA, CDR2 FQGNSA. The CDR3 spells CASSLGGLAGGSYNEQFF. In nucleotides, the CDR3 is TGTGCCAGCAGCTTAGGTGGACTAGCGGGGGGTTCCTACAATGAGCAGTTCTTC.

J is TRBJ1-2 and V is TRBV29-1, with D unclear. The germline CDR1 and CDR2 sequences are SQVTM and ANQGSEA. V was pared by 6 bases and J by 7 bases, with 18 bases between. The CDR3 totals 13 residues. CDR3 bases: TGCAGCGTCCCCCCTGACGGAGGCGGTGGCTACACCTTC. Translating it yields CSVPPDGGGGYTF. Looking up the rest from reference TRBV29-1 and TRBJ1-2 gives the full variable domain: SAVISQKPSRDICQRGTSLTIQCQVDSQVTMMFWYRQQPGQSLTLIATANQGSEATYESGFVIDKFPISRPNLTFSTLTVSNMSPEDSSIYLCSVPPDGGGGYTFGSGTRLTVV.

CDR3 in DNA: TGTGCCAGCACCCCTGGGGGTTTTCGGAATGAGCAGTTCTTC. This codes for CASTPGGFRNEQFF. The chain uses TRBV28 and TRBJ2-1, with D possibly called TRBD1 or TRBD2 (5 bases each). This CDR3 is built from 14 residues. The germline V and J ends were trimmed by 7 bases and 7 bases, with 17 bases remaining between them. Germline V lookup: CDR1 MDHEN, CDR2 SYDVKM.

The DNA for the CDR3 is TGTGCCAGCAGCTCCCACGGGACAGCGAGCTCCCAATTGTCCAATGAGCAGTTCTTC. This gives the protein CASSSHGTASSQLSNEQFF. This rearrangement joins TRBV6-6 to TRBJ2-1; 7 nucleotides align to TRBD1. Germline CDR1 reads MNHNY; CDR2 reads SVGAGI (reference sequence). The CDR3 length is 19 residues. Unmatched junction bases numbered 23, after V lost 6 bases and J lost 6 bases.